This T cell receptor beta chain was sequenced for a study of shared clonotypes between healthy human individuals. Generated by immunoSEQ multiplex PCR, the TCRdb table keeps only in-frame clones and is missing some. The table lists 450,000 to 500,000 clones, 70% to 80% of them singletons. Germline V gene sequence: CDR1 SGHVS, CDR2 FQNEAQ. The trim removed 5 bases at V and 8 bases at J, leaving 11 bases unmatched. This CDR3 contains 15 residues. The receptor was isolated from a woman in her forties in good health. Some clones in this sample may be carry-over from other donors' samples. What was sequenced was PBMCs. The chain uses TRBV7-8 and TRBJ1-2; 10 bases map to TRBD1. The CDR3 loop is CASSKTGQGREGYTF. CDR3 in DNA: TGTGCCAGCAGCAAGACGGGACAGGGGCGGGAGGGCTACACCTTC.